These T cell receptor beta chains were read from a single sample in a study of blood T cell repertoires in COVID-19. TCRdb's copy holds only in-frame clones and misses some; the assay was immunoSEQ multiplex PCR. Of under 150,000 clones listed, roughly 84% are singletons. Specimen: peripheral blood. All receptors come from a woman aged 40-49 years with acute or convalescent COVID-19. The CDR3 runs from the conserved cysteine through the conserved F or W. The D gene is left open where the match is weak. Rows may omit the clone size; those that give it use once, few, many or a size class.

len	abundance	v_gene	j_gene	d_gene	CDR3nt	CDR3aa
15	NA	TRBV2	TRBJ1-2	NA	TGTGCCAGCAGCGCAGACAGTCCAGGGATGAATGGCTACACCTTC	CASSADSPGMNGYTF
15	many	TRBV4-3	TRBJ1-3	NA	TGCGCCAGCAGCCCGGCAGGCTCCTCTGGAAACACCATATATTTT	CASSPAGSSGNTIYF
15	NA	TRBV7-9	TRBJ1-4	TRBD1	TGTGCCAGCAGCTTTTTGGGACAGGCCGGCGAAAAACTGTTTTTT	CASSFLGQAGEKLFF
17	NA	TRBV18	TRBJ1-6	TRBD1	TGTGCCAGCTCACCACCTGGACAGGGGAGGAGGAATTCACCCCTCCACTTT	CASSPPGQGRRNSPLHF
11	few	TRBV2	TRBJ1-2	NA	TGTGCCAGCATAATGTCGGGAGGCTACACCTTC	CASIMSGGYTF
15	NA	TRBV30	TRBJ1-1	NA	TGTGCCTGGAAAGGTTCGGGAGGGACCGAACGAAAAGCTTTCTTT	CAWKGSGGTERKAFF
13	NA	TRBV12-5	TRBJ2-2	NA	TGTGCTAGTGGTTTGTCGGGGACCGGGGAGCTGTTTTTT	CASGLSGTGELFF
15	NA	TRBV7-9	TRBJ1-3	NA	TGTGCCAGCAGCTTAGAACAGCTCGCTGGAAACACCATATATTTT	CASSLEQLAGNTIYF
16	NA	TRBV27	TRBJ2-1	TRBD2	TGTGCCAGCAGTTTAGGGCTAGCGGGCTACTACAATGAGCAGTTCTTC	CASSLGLAGYYNEQFF
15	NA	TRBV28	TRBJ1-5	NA	TGTGCCAGCAGCTCGCCTGACAGTTTTAATCAGCCCCAGCATTTT	CASSSPDSFNQPQHF
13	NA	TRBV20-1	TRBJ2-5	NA	TGCAGTGCTAGTTACAGGAGCGGGGAGACCCAGTACTTC	CSASYRSGETQYF
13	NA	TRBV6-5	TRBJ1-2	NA	TGTGCCAGTACTACACCGCCTAACTATGGCTACACCTTC	CASTTPPNYGYTF
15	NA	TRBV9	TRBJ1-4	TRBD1	TGTGCCAGCAGCGCCTTTACAGGGGTTAATGAAAAACTGTTTTTT	CASSAFTGVNEKLFF
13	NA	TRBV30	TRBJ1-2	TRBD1	TGTGCCTGGACGGACAGGGCTAACTATGGCTACACCTTC	CAWTDRANYGYTF
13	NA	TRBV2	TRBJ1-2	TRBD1	TGTGCCAGCAGGACGGACAGGGGATATGGCTACACCTTC	CASRTDRGYGYTF
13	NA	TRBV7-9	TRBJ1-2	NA	TGTGCCAGCAGAAAGATAGAAGCGGAGGGCTACACCTTC	CASRKIEAEGYTF
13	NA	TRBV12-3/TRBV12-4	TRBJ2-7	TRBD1	TGTGCCAGCAGCGGGACAGGTATCTACGAGCAGTACTTC	CASSGTGIYEQYF
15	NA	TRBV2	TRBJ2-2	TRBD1	TGTGCCAGCAGTCGGGACAGGCTGAACACCGGGGAGCTGTTTTTT	CASSRDRLNTGELFF
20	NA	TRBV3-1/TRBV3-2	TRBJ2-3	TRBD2	TGTGCCAGCAGCCAAGAGAGGGGTGGTAGCGGGGGCCACGAGACAGATACGCAGTATTTT	CASSQERGGSGGHETDTQYF
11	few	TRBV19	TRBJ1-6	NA	TGTGCCAGTACCCCCGGCGGGTCCCTCCACTTT	CASTPGGSLHF
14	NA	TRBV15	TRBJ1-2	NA	TGTGCCACCAGCAGAGATATCCAGGGGTATTTCTACACCTTC	CATSRDIQGYFYTF
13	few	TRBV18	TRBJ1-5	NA	TGTGCCACCCGGGGGGTTGGCAATCAGCCCCAGCATTTT	CATRGVGNQPQHF
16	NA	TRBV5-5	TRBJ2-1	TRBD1	TGTGCCAGCAGCTTTTGGACAGGGAGCTCCTACAATGAGCAGTTCTTC	CASSFWTGSSYNEQFF
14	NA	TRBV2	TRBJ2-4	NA	TGTGCCAGCAGGACAGAATTCGGCAAAAACATTCAGTACTTC	CASRTEFGKNIQYF
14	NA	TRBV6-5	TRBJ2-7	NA	TGTGCCAGCAGTTACTCGACAGCTACCTACGAGCAGTACTTC	CASSYSTATYEQYF
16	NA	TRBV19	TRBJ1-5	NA	TGTGCCAGTAGTATACCCCCGACAGATAGCAATCAGCCCCAGCATTTT	CASSIPPTDSNQPQHF